A selection of T cell receptor beta chains follows, all from one sample in a study of vaccination and CD4 T cells after COVID-19. TCRdb processed the PCR reads anew with MiXCR; each CDR3 protein has one entry. The sample holds more than 15,000 distinct CDR3 sequences, 67% seen once. These TCRs are of unknown antigen specificity. Sample: CD4+ T cells from blood, cultured in vitro. The receptors stem from a human donor who had recovered from COVID-19. Each CDR3 is given with its conserved first and last residue. A D gene is named only where the DNA matches it firmly. The size entry is marked missing in some rows and otherwise reads once, few, many or a size class.

v_gene: TRBV2; abundance: -; d_gene: TRBD1; j_gene: TRBJ1-5; len: 18; CDR3aa: CASSVPGQGSPFNQPQHF; CDR3nt: TGTGCCAGCAGTGTCCCGGGACAGGGGTCCCCTTTCAATCAGCCCCAGCATTTT
v_gene: TRBV6-5; abundance: -; d_gene: -; j_gene: TRBJ2-3; len: 16; CDR3aa: CASSYSRPGSTDTQYF; CDR3nt: TGTGCCAGCAGTTACTCGCGCCCGGGAAGCACAGATACGCAGTATTTT
v_gene: TRBV6-5; abundance: few; d_gene: -; j_gene: TRBJ1-6; len: 15; CDR3aa: CASSYSREFNSPLHF; CDR3nt: TGTGCCAGCAGTTACTCCCGGGAATTCAATTCACCCCTCCACTTT
v_gene: TRBV7-2; abundance: -; d_gene: -; j_gene: TRBJ1-1; len: 13; CDR3aa: CASSPERYRGAFF; CDR3nt: TGTGCCAGCAGTCCTGAGAGATATAGGGGAGCTTTCTTT
v_gene: TRBV28; abundance: -; d_gene: -; j_gene: TRBJ1-4; len: 18; CDR3aa: CASSTTAKTGATNEKLFF; CDR3nt: TGTGCCAGCAGTACCACCGCAAAGACAGGAGCAACTAATGAAAAACTGTTTTTT
v_gene: TRBV6-1; abundance: -; d_gene: -; j_gene: TRBJ1-2; len: 15; CDR3aa: CASSSFRGFAYGYTF; CDR3nt: TGTGCCAGCAGCTCCTTCCGGGGGTTCGCCTATGGCTACACCTTC
v_gene: TRBV12-3/TRBV12-4; abundance: -; d_gene: -; j_gene: TRBJ1-1; len: 14; CDR3aa: CASSLGVSGVQAFF; CDR3nt: TGTGCCAGCAGTTTAGGGGTGTCAGGGGTACAAGCTTTCTTT
v_gene: TRBV24-1; abundance: -; d_gene: -; j_gene: TRBJ2-1; len: 14; CDR3aa: CATSAFRAGNEQFF; CDR3nt: TGTGCCACCAGTGCCTTCAGGGCCGGGAATGAGCAGTTCTTC
v_gene: TRBV19; abundance: -; d_gene: -; j_gene: TRBJ1-6; len: 14; CDR3aa: CATRTALINSPLHF; CDR3nt: TGTGCCACAAGGACGGCCCTAATTAATTCACCCCTCCACTTT
v_gene: TRBV6-1; abundance: -; d_gene: -; j_gene: TRBJ2-1; len: 11; CDR3aa: CASRGDNEQFF; CDR3nt: TGTGCCAGCAGGGGGGACAATGAGCAGTTCTTC
v_gene: TRBV5-4; abundance: -; d_gene: TRBD2; j_gene: TRBJ2-5; len: 15; CDR3aa: CASSLGGTSRETQYF; CDR3nt: TGTGCCAGCAGCTTGGGGGGGACTAGCAGAGAGACCCAGTACTTC
v_gene: TRBV6-5; abundance: -; d_gene: TRBD1; j_gene: TRBJ1-2; len: 16; CDR3aa: CASSLGQGAFNYGYTF; CDR3nt: TGTGCCAGCAGTTTAGGACAGGGGGCGTTTAACTATGGCTACACCTTC
v_gene: TRBV7-8; abundance: -; d_gene: -; j_gene: TRBJ1-2; len: 13; CDR3aa: CASSRKGGSGYTF; CDR3nt: TGTGCCAGCAGCCGAAAGGGAGGGTCTGGCTACACCTTC
v_gene: TRBV6-5; abundance: -; d_gene: TRBD2; j_gene: TRBJ2-1; len: 17; CDR3aa: CASSYSPSGSSYNEQFF; CDR3nt: TGTGCCAGCAGTTACTCGCCTAGCGGCAGCTCCTACAATGAGCAGTTCTTC
v_gene: TRBV30; abundance: -; d_gene: -; j_gene: TRBJ1-2; len: 13; CDR3aa: CAWSDLRGGGYTF; CDR3nt: TGTGCCTGGAGTGATCTGAGGGGGGGCGGCTACACCTTC
v_gene: TRBV6-1; abundance: -; d_gene: -; j_gene: TRBJ2-7; len: 13; CDR3aa: CASQTGRSYEQYF; CDR3nt: TGTGCCAGCCAGACAGGCCGCTCCTACGAGCAGTACTTC
v_gene: TRBV7-8; abundance: -; d_gene: -; j_gene: TRBJ1-5; len: 15; CDR3aa: CASSLAAFGGQPQHF; CDR3nt: TGTGCCAGCAGCTTAGCGGCATTTGGGGGACAGCCCCAGCATTTT
v_gene: TRBV24-1; abundance: -; d_gene: -; j_gene: TRBJ2-5; len: 13; CDR3aa: CATSSRGQETQYF; CDR3nt: TGTGCCACCAGTTCCAGAGGACAAGAGACCCAGTACTTC
v_gene: TRBV25-1; abundance: -; d_gene: -; j_gene: TRBJ1-2; len: 12; CDR3aa: CASSELHYGYTF; CDR3nt: TGTGCCAGCAGTGAACTACACTATGGCTACACCTTC
v_gene: TRBV27; abundance: -; d_gene: TRBD1; j_gene: TRBJ1-2; len: 13; CDR3aa: CASGLTGDYGYTF; CDR3nt: TGTGCCAGCGGACTGACAGGGGACTATGGCTACACCTTC
v_gene: TRBV7-2; abundance: few; d_gene: -; j_gene: TRBJ1-2; len: 15; CDR3aa: CASSRGYRENYGYTF; CDR3nt: TGTGCCAGCAGCCGCGGATACAGGGAAAACTATGGCTACACCTTC
v_gene: TRBV6-5; abundance: -; d_gene: TRBD2; j_gene: TRBJ2-5; len: 16; CDR3aa: CASSYSKAGAGETQYF; CDR3nt: TGTGCCAGCAGCTACTCCAAAGCGGGAGCAGGGGAGACCCAGTACTTC
v_gene: TRBV27; abundance: -; d_gene: TRBD1; j_gene: TRBJ1-6; len: 13; CDR3aa: CASRTRQGSPLHF; CDR3nt: TGTGCCAGCAGGACTCGACAGGGTTCACCCCTCCACTTT
v_gene: TRBV2; abundance: -; d_gene: -; j_gene: TRBJ1-1; len: 11; CDR3aa: CASGIRGAAFF; CDR3nt: TGTGCCAGCGGCATTAGGGGGGCAGCTTTCTTT
v_gene: TRBV20-1; abundance: few; d_gene: TRBD1; j_gene: TRBJ1-4; len: 13; CDR3aa: CSARQGADEKLFF; CDR3nt: TGCAGTGCCCGACAGGGGGCGGATGAAAAACTGTTTTTT
v_gene: TRBV20-1; abundance: -; d_gene: -; j_gene: TRBJ2-7; len: 14; CDR3aa: CSAIWVGGTYEQYF; CDR3nt: TGCAGTGCGATATGGGTTGGGGGGACCTACGAGCAGTACTTC
v_gene: TRBV4-3; abundance: -; d_gene: -; j_gene: TRBJ2-7; len: 14; CDR3aa: CASSPGPSLGEQYF; CDR3nt: TGCGCCAGCAGCCCAGGGCCGTCGCTTGGTGAGCAGTACTTC
v_gene: TRBV7-9; abundance: -; d_gene: -; j_gene: TRBJ2-7; len: 12; CDR3aa: CASSQPLYEQYF; CDR3nt: TGTGCCAGCAGCCAGCCGCTTTACGAGCAGTACTTC
v_gene: TRBV20-1; abundance: -; d_gene: -; j_gene: TRBJ1-2; len: 14; CDR3aa: CSARDPGGSYGYTF; CDR3nt: TGCAGTGCTAGAGACCCCGGGGGGTCCTATGGCTACACCTTC
v_gene: TRBV6-5; abundance: -; d_gene: TRBD2; j_gene: TRBJ2-5; len: 15; CDR3aa: CASSYLGGVRETQYF; CDR3nt: TGTGCCAGCAGTTACCTTGGGGGGGTACGAGAGACCCAGTACTTC
v_gene: TRBV20-1; abundance: -; d_gene: TRBD1; j_gene: TRBJ1-5; len: 15; CDR3aa: CSARDGTDRGQPQHF; CDR3nt: TGCAGTGCTAGAGATGGGACAGATCGGGGGCAGCCCCAGCATTTT
v_gene: TRBV7-2; abundance: -; d_gene: -; j_gene: TRBJ1-1; len: 15; CDR3aa: CASSYNPGMNTEAFF; CDR3nt: TGTGCCAGCAGCTATAATCCAGGTATGAACACTGAAGCTTTCTTT